The 9 T cell receptor beta chains in this list originate from one sample, sequenced in a study of blood T cell repertoires in COVID-19. The protocol was immunoSEQ multiplex PCR, while the TCRdb copy is restricted to in-frame clones and leaves out a portion. The table has 150,000 to 200,000 clones, roughly 90% seen once; the top ten hold 6.6%. Sequencing was carried out using PBMCs or T cells enriched from blood (not recorded which). All receptors come from a woman aged 50 to 60 who had recovered from COVID-19.

The rearrangement joins TRBV19 to TRBJ2-1; tentatively, D is TRBD1 (5 bases). There are 13 residues in the CDR3. Per germline, CDR1 LNHDA and CDR2 SQIVND (reference sequence). V lost 0 bases to trimming and J lost 7 bases, with 7 bases between them. DNA for the CDR3: TGTGCCAGTAGTATAGACAGGGCGAATGAGCAGTTCTTC. As protein: CASSIDRANEQFF.

The rearrangement links TRBV19 to TRBJ1-4, with 7 bases that match TRBD1. The CDR3 contains 15 residues. CDR1 LNHDA and CDR2 SQIVND come from the germline V gene (reference sequence). The trim removed 5 bases at V and 5 bases at J, leaving 8 bases unmatched. CDR3: CASSPWTGDNEKLFF. The CDR3, as DNA: TGTGCCAGTAGTCCCTGGACAGGTGACAATGAAAAACTGTTTTTT.

V usage is TRBV7-6 and J usage is TRBJ2-1, with D perhaps TRBD2 (6 bases). V lost 0 bases, J lost 8 bases, and 8 bases lay in between. The length of the CDR3 is 13 residues. Per germline, CDR1 SGHVS and CDR2 FNYEAQ. CDR3 in amino acids: CASSLARDYEQFF. In DNA, the CDR3 is TGTGCCAGCAGCTTAGCGCGGGATTATGAGCAGTTCTTC.

This chain joins TRBV7-9 and TRBJ2-7, with 12 bases that match TRBD1. The V gene's germline CDR1 is SEHNR and CDR2 FQNEAQ (reference sequence). The CDR3 contains 17 residues. V trimming: 1 base; J trimming: 5 bases; junction bases outside the gene matches: 9. CDR3 loop: CASSLVAGTGGFDEQYF. The DNA for the CDR3 is TGTGCCAGCAGCTTAGTAGCTGGGACAGGGGGCTTCGACGAGCAGTACTTC.

The V and J genes are TRBV10-3 and TRBJ1-2; 11 nucleotides match TRBD1. Per the germline V gene, CDR1 is ENHRY and CDR2 is SYGVKD. With V trimmed by 5 bases and J by 5 bases, 4 bases remained unmatched. The CDR3 consists of 14 residues. The CDR3 spells CAISRTGGTYGYTF. Written as DNA, the CDR3 is TGTGCCATCAGTCGGACAGGGGGCACATATGGCTACACCTTC.

This chain connects TRBV9 to TRBJ1-3; 9 bases are a match to TRBD1. The CDR3 spans 16 residues. Unmatched junction bases numbered 5, after V lost 3 bases and J lost 1 base. Per the germline V gene, CDR1 is SGDLS and CDR2 is YYNGEE. CDR3 loop: CASSDTGGYSGNTIYF. The CDR3 DNA is TGTGCCAGCAGCGATACAGGGGGCTATTCTGGAAACACCATATATTTT.

The chain couples TRBV7-9 to TRBJ1-1; 7 bases match TRBD1. This CDR3 has 13 amino acids. V gave up 6 bases and J gave up 8 bases; unmatched junction bases: 9. Germline V gives CDR1 SEHNR, CDR2 FQNEAQ (reference sequence). CDR3 sequence: CASRRGTVPEAFF. The CDR3 DNA is TGTGCCAGCAGACGAGGGACAGTCCCAGAAGCTTTCTTT.

The CDR3 bases are TGTGCCAGCAGCTTAGAAGGGGGCATCAACGAGCAGTACTTC. Translating gives CASSLEGGINEQYF. This sequence joins TRBV7-2 and TRBJ2-7, with 7 bases matching TRBD1. This CDR3 is 14 amino acids long. Germline lookup yields CDR1 SGHTA and CDR2 FQGNSA. Trimming cost V 1 base and J 5 bases; bases outside gene matches: 5.

The chain is built from TRBV7-2 and TRBJ1-2; 10 nucleotides agree with TRBD1. Trimming cost V 10 bases and J 8 bases; bases outside gene matches: 7. This CDR3 is 12 amino acids long. The germline gives CDR1 SGHTA, CDR2 FQGNSA. The CDR3 protein is CATGQGGRGYTF. CDR3 nucleotide sequence: TGTGCCACTGGACAGGGGGGACGAGGCTACACCTTC.